The present T cell receptor beta chain was sequenced within a study of cytotoxic CD8 clonotypes in ibrutinib-treated CLL. The protocol was immunoSEQ multiplex PCR, while the TCRdb copy is restricted to in-frame clones and leaves out a portion. This table holds 200,000 to 250,000 clones, approximately 75% found once. The CDR3 is 14 amino acids. Germline V gives CDR1 MNHNS, CDR2 SASEGT. The germline V and J ends were trimmed by 3 bases and 1 base, with 9 bases remaining between them. The sequence was obtained from a human donor with chronic lymphocytic leukemia. The specimen comprised PBMCs, sampled after 12 months of ibrutinib treatment. The rearrangement joins TRBV6-1 to TRBJ1-1; perhaps TRBD1 as D (5 bases). The CDR3 here is CASSEAGRNTEAFF. The CDR3 nucleotides are TGTGCCAGCAGTGAGGCAGGGAGGAACACTGAAGCTTTCTTT.